This passage covers 31 T cell receptor beta chains from one sample sequenced in a study of blood T cell repertoires in COVID-19. Here immunoSEQ multiplex PCR was the method, and the copy in TCRdb shows in-frame clones only, minus some. The sample holds more than 200,000 clones, about 85% seen once. The sample taken for sequencing was peripheral blood. These receptors came from a woman of 80 years or more with acute or convalescent COVID-19.

The rearrangement joins TRBV7-2 to TRBJ1-4; TRBD1 matches at 7 bases. The CDR3 length is 15 residues. With 2 bases clipped from V and 2 bases from J, the junction kept 2 bases outside the gene matches. Germline V lookup: CDR1 SGHTA, CDR2 FQGNSA. The CDR3 spells CASSLQGVTNEKLFF. CDR3 DNA: TGTGCCAGCAGCTTACAGGGGGTCACTAATGAAAAACTGTTTTTT.

V usage is TRBV19 and J usage is TRBJ2-6; D gene uncertain. The CDR3 has 17 amino acids. V was shortened by 3 bases and J by 0 bases, with 12 bases between the two germline ends. In germline, CDR1 is LNHDA, CDR2 SQIVND (reference sequence). CDR3 sequence: CASSIQGHSSGANVLTF. The CDR3, as DNA: TGTGCCAGTAGTATCCAAGGCCACAGCTCTGGGGCCAACGTCCTGACTTTC.

V and J are TRBV11-2 and TRBJ1-1; D unresolved. Germline lookup yields CDR1 SGHAT and CDR2 FQNNGV. The CDR3 is 13 residues long. Trimming pared 2 bases from V and 2 bases from J, leaving 6 bases between. CDR3 sequence reads: CASSLPVNTEAFF. In nucleotides, the CDR3 is TGTGCCAGCAGCTTACCAGTAAACACTGAAGCTTTCTTT.

V usage is TRBV10-2 and J usage is TRBJ2-1; 8 positions match TRBD2. Trimming removed 4 bases from V and 2 bases from J; junction bases left unmatched: 1. This CDR3 is 14 amino acids long. CDR1 is WSHSY, CDR2 SAAADI, per germline. The CDR3 DNA reads as TGCGCCAGCAGTGTAGCGGGACCCTACAATGAGCAGTTCTTC. This gives the protein CASSVAGPYNEQFF.

The chain uses TRBV4-2 and TRBJ2-4; TRBD2 agrees at 14 bases. V lost 0 bases, J lost 3 bases, and 13 bases stayed unmatched. CDR3 length: 21 amino acids. The germline gives CDR1 LGHNA, CDR2 YNFKEQ. The CDR3 DNA is TGTGCCAGCAGCCAAGAGGAGACTAGCGGGGGGGTCCCGCGCCTCAAAAACATTCAGTACTTC. Its translation: CASSQEETSGGVPRLKNIQYF.

Remarks on this clone: At one end, the junction sequence differs from germline, possibly due to a read error. The rearrangement links TRBV5-4 to TRBJ1-6; D gene unclear. Germline V CDR1 and CDR2: SGHNT, YYREEE (reference sequence). This CDR3 contains 14 residues. As DNA, the CDR3 is TGTGCCAGCAGCTTGGACAGCAATAATTCACCCCCCCACTTT. Its protein is CASSLDSNNSPPHF.

J is TRBJ2-3 and V is TRBV11-3; a possible D gene is TRBD2 (6 bases). V shed 0 bases and J shed 2 bases, with 9 bases lying between them. Germline V gene data show CDR1 as SGHNT and CDR2 as YENEEA. The CDR3 sequence is 15 residues long. CDR3 coding DNA: TGTGCCAGCAGCTTAGAGGGGACTCCCACAGATACGCAGTATTTT. Translation gives CASSLEGTPTDTQYF. Filled out from reference TRBV11-3 and TRBJ2-3, the complete variable domain reads EAGVVQSPRYKIIEKKQPVAFWCNPISGHNTLYWYLQNLGQGPELLIRYENEEAVDDSQLPKDRFSAERLKGVDSTLKIQPAELGDSAVYLCASSLEGTPTDTQYFGPGTRLTVL.

This clone was found a few times. This chain links TRBV7-9 with TRBJ2-1; D might be TRBD1 (6 bases). The CDR3 sequence is 13 residues long. Trimming shortened V by 4 bases and J by 5 bases, and 9 bases separated the two germline ends. The germline V gene encodes CDR1 SEHNR and CDR2 FQNEAQ (reference sequence). CDR3 sequence (DNA): TGTGCCAGCAGCTCCCACAGGGACAATGAGCAGTTCTTC. Translating gives CASSSHRDNEQFF.

This clone was recorded once. The V and J genes are TRBV9 and TRBJ2-2; no firm D call. Germline V gene lookup returns CDR1 SGDLS and CDR2 YYNGEE. This CDR3 is built from 13 residues. Trimming removed 0 bases from V and 6 bases from J, with 6 bases in between. CDR3 in amino acids: CASSVEEAGELFF. CDR3 DNA: TGTGCCAGCAGCGTAGAAGAGGCCGGGGAGCTGTTTTTT.

This sequence joins TRBV6-6 and TRBJ2-1; maybe TRBD1 (5 bases). The CDR3 is 15 residues long. Germline CDR1 and CDR2: MNHNY and SVGAGI (reference sequence). V was shortened by 3 bases and J by 0 bases, with 9 bases between the two germline ends. CDR3 nucleotides: TGTGCCAGCAGTTATGGACAAGTCTCCTACAATGAGCAGTTCTTC. Protein product: CASSYGQVSYNEQFF.

V gene TRBV5-1 combines with J gene TRBJ2-1; tentatively, D is TRBD2 (6 bases). Germline V gene sequence: CDR1 SGHRS, CDR2 YFSETQ. The germline V and J ends were trimmed by 4 bases and 3 bases, with 11 bases remaining between them. CDR3 size: 14 residues. This CDR3 reads CASSLRDNYNEQFF. The CDR3 region has the DNA TGCGCCAGCAGCCTGCGGGATAACTACAATGAGCAGTTCTTC.

The rearrangement uses TRBV11-2 and TRBJ2-2; 9 positions match TRBD2. CDR1 SGHAT and CDR2 FQNNGV come from the germline V gene. The CDR3 is 16 residues long. V lost 1 base, J lost 4 bases, and 4 bases stayed unmatched. The CDR3 spells CASSLGREGLTGELFF. The CDR3 bases are TGTGCCAGCAGCTTAGGGCGGGAGGGCCTCACCGGGGAGCTGTTTTTT.

The chain combines TRBV18 with TRBJ2-1; the D gene is possibly TRBD1 (5 bases). The germline CDR1 and CDR2 sequences are KGHSH and LQKENI. V was clipped by 4 bases and J by 7 bases, with 14 bases between them. The CDR3 extends over 14 amino acids. The DNA for the CDR3 is TGTGCCAGCTCACGGGGCCGGCCCCCTAATGAGCAGTTCTTC. It codes for CASSRGRPPNEQFF.

This clone was seen just once. This chain joins TRBV5-4 and TRBJ1-1, with 7 bases fitting TRBD1. The CDR3 sequence is 14 residues long. Germline V gives CDR1 SGHNT, CDR2 YYREEE (reference sequence). J lost 1 base, V lost 4 bases, and 4 bases had no gene match. The CDR3 loop reads CASSTGQKNTEAFF. The DNA of the CDR3 is TGTGCCAGCAGCACGGGACAGAAGAACACTGAAGCTTTCTTT. The complete variable domain, with remaining parts taken from reference TRBV5-4 and TRBJ1-1, reads ETGVTQSPTHLIKTRGQQVTLRCSSQSGHNTVSWYQQALGQGPQFIFQYYREEENGRGNFPPRFSGLQFPNYSSELNVNALELDDSALYLCASSTGQKNTEAFFGQGTRLTVV.

The rearrangement links TRBV6-2 or TRBV6-3 to TRBJ1-5; D gene uncertain. The CDR3 runs to 13 residues. Germline V gene lookup returns CDR1 MNHEY and CDR2 SVGEGT. V was pared by 5 bases and J by 7 bases, with 12 bases between. The CDR3 loop reads CASSDPEAQPQHF. The DNA for the CDR3 is TGTGCCAGCAGTGACCCGGAGGCGCAGCCCCAGCATTTT.

V gene TRBV15 combines with J gene TRBJ2-1, with no clear D. The germline gives CDR1 LNHNV, CDR2 YYDKDF (reference sequence). The CDR3 totals 13 residues. Trimming shortened V by 6 bases and J by 10 bases, and 16 bases separated the two germline ends. The CDR3 coding sequence is TGTGCCACCAGTAATCCATTCCCACGGGAGCAGTTCTTC. Encoded protein: CATSNPFPREQFF.

The gene calls are TRBV4-1 and TRBJ1-5; D possibly corresponds to TRBD1 (6 bases). The V end lost 0 bases, the J end lost 7 bases, and 16 bases lay between the germline ends. Germline values: CDR1 MGHRA, CDR2 YSYEKL. The CDR3 length is 16 residues. The CDR3 DNA sequence: TGCGCCAGCAGCCAAGATGGGGGGGCAGGGTGGCAGCCCCAGCATTTT. It codes for CASSQDGGAGWQPQHF.

The rearrangement links TRBV4-2 to TRBJ2-1, with 8 positions matching TRBD2. This CDR3 spans 18 amino acids. Losses at the gene ends were 3 bases for V and 5 bases for J; bases not matched to a gene: 15. CDR1 is LGHNA, CDR2 YNFKEQ, per germline. CDR3 nucleotides: TGTGCCAGCAGCCAGAGAGCGGGAGTCGTCGTTCGGGACAATGAGCAGTTCTTC. This translates into CASSQRAGVVVRDNEQFF.

This clone was observed at least ten times. V usage is TRBV28 and J usage is TRBJ1-2; no definite D call. Germline V lookup: CDR1 MDHEN, CDR2 SYDVKM. Trimming pared 7 bases from V and 0 bases from J, leaving 6 bases between. The CDR3 has 12 amino acids. CDR3: CASNGANYGYTF. DNA for the CDR3: TGTGCCAGCAACGGGGCTAACTATGGCTACACCTTC.

This chain connects TRBV7-2 to TRBJ2-1, with D tentatively TRBD1 (7 bases). The CDR3 runs to 15 residues. With 2 bases removed from V and 6 bases from J, the gap between germline ends came to 14 bases. The V gene's germline CDR1 is SGHTA and CDR2 FQGNSA. The CDR3, as DNA: TGTGCCAGCAGCTTATACGGGCAGGGGGGCAATGAGCAGTTCTTC. Encoded protein: CASSLYGQGGNEQFF.

The sample holds one count of this clone. The chain employs TRBV19 and TRBJ2-7, with TRBD1 as a possible D gene (6 bases). The better agreement between TRBJ2-5 and the DNA end casts doubt on the J call. The length of the CDR3 is 13 residues. Germline assignment: CDR1 LNHDA and CDR2 SQIVND (reference sequence). The CDR3 nucleotides read TGTGCCAGTAGTATAGGGGGGCGGGAGACCCAGTACTTC. This sequence encodes CASSIGGRETQYF.

V and J are TRBV5-5 and TRBJ2-2; D gene uncertain. There are 16 residues in the CDR3. Germline values: CDR1 SGHKS, CDR2 YYEKEE (reference sequence). V was shortened by 2 bases and J by 0 bases, with 11 bases between the two germline ends. The CDR3 DNA is TGTGCCAGCAGCTTCATCGGTGAGACGAACACCGGGGAGCTGTTTTTT. Its translation is CASSFIGETNTGELFF.

The chain uses TRBV19 and TRBJ1-5, with a weak D call TRBD1 (5 bases). Germline loops: CDR1 LNHDA, CDR2 SQIVND (reference sequence). This CDR3 spans 17 amino acids. Trimming shortened V by 6 bases and J by 1 base, and 19 bases separated the two germline ends. This chain's CDR3 is CASSLREGVWSNQPQHF. The CDR3 bases are TGTGCCAGTAGCCTGCGAGAAGGGGTCTGGAGCAATCAGCCCCAGCATTTT.

CDR3 DNA: TGTGCCAGCAGCCAGAGGACAGGGAGTAATTCACCCCTCCACTTT. Translation: CASSQRTGSNSPLHF. V usage is TRBV3-1 (or the pseudogene TRBV3-2) and J usage is TRBJ1-6; TRBD1 matches at 8 bases. V gave up 3 bases and J gave up 6 bases; unmatched junction bases: 4. Germline values: CDR1 LGHDT, CDR2 YNNKEL (reference sequence). This CDR3 has 15 residues.

This chain joins TRBV28 and TRBJ2-4; 11 bases match TRBD1. The CDR3 extends over 15 amino acids. Germline-derived CDR1 and CDR2 are MDHEN and SYDVKM. Here the CDR3 DNA reads TGTGCTTCCGCCCCGAGGAGGACAGGGGGCAACATTCAGTACTTC. Encoded protein: CASAPRRTGGNIQYF.

This clone was found a few times. The genes are TRBV7-2 and TRBJ1-4; D not resolved. Trimming took off 0 bases at V and 14 bases at J, with 13 bases between the two ends. Germline assignment: CDR1 SGHTA and CDR2 FQGNSA. CDR3 length: 13 residues. In DNA, the CDR3 is TGTGCCAGCAGCTTAGCGGGCGTAGAACGGCTGTTTTTT. Translation gives CASSLAGVERLFF.

This chain connects TRBV2 to TRBJ2-3; no firm D call. This CDR3 region has 15 residues. In germline, CDR1 is SNHLY, CDR2 FYNNEI. V was clipped by 6 bases and J by 2 bases, with 15 bases between them. The CDR3 nucleotides are TGTGCCAGCAGAATCCTGCTTAGTATCACAGATACGCAGTATTTT. The encoded protein is CASRILLSITDTQYF.

This clone came up once. The rearrangement joins TRBV7-2 to TRBJ2-5; 13 nucleotides match TRBD2. Germline trimming cut 0 bases from V and 14 bases from J; bases unmatched to any gene: 6. This CDR3 has 14 amino acids. Germline CDR1 and CDR2: SGHTA and FQGNSA. CDR3 protein: CASSLAGTSGEGYF. DNA of the CDR3: TGTGCCAGCAGCTTAGCGGGGACTAGCGGGGAGGGATACTTC.

This chain connects TRBV5-1 to TRBJ2-7; D gene ambiguous. This CDR3 region has 15 residues. Germline V gene data show CDR1 as SGHRS and CDR2 as YFSETQ. Trimming stripped 3 bases from V and 6 bases from J, with 19 bases between. The CDR3 here is CASSSFETIMSEQYF. CDR3 nucleotides: TGCGCCAGCAGCTCTTTCGAGACAATTATGTCCGAGCAGTACTTC.

The gene calls are TRBV6-5 and TRBJ2-2; TRBD1 aligns across 7 bases. CDR1 MNHEY and CDR2 SVGAGI come from the germline V gene. J lost 3 bases, V lost 8 bases, and 3 bases had no gene match. The length of the CDR3 is 13 residues. CDR3 DNA: TGTGCCAGCTGGACAGGCGACACCGGGGAGCTGTTTTTT. Translated: CASWTGDTGELFF.

V gene TRBV5-1 combines with J gene TRBJ2-1; a possible D gene is TRBD2 (6 bases). The CDR3 is 16 amino acids. The V end lost 4 bases, the J end lost 0 bases, and 14 bases lay between the germline ends. The germline CDR1 and CDR2 sequences are SGHRS and YFSETQ. CDR3 coding DNA: TGCGCCAGCAGCCCAACGGGAGACAACTCCTACAATGAGCAGTTCTTC. Encoded protein: CASSPTGDNSYNEQFF. Variable domain in full (rest from reference TRBV5-1 and TRBJ2-1): KAGVTQTPRYLIKTRGQQVTLSCSPISGHRSVSWYQQTPGQGLQFLFEYFSETQRNKGNFPGRFSGRQFSNSRSEMNVSTLELGDSALYLCASSPTGDNSYNEQFFGPGTRLTVL.